Included here is one TCR beta chain sequence, with context. The target antigen is unknown. The entry originates in a study of Graves' ophthalmopathy and Graves' hyperthyroidism. Across the study: Ophthalmopathy absent within 18 months of follow-up marked hyperthyroidism as stable. Study outcomes and limitations: Blood also contained most of the expanded thyroid clonotypes above 0.001 frequency. Separation of ophthalmopathy from stable hyperthyroidism was achieved by a 13-signature model, at about 89% sensitivity and 81.08% specificity.

Other autoimmune diseases, uncontrolled infections, pregnancy and lactation each led to patient exclusion. Amplification of TCR beta CDR3 regions used RNA transcripts. RT-PCR with HTBI primers came first, then second-round multiplex PCR. TCRdb itself ran the multiplex PCR reads through MiXCR, one entry per CDR3 protein. Of 900,000 to 1,200,000 distinct CDR3 sequences in the sample, roughly two fifths were seen once. This receptor was identified in an adult man with Graves' hyperthyroidism. Sequenced material: peripheral blood or thyroid tissue (not recorded which).

The CDR3 DNA reads TGTGCCAGCAGTTATGGTCTGAGGGGGGCCAACGTCCTGACTTTC. It encodes CASSYGLRGANVLTF. The chain is built from TRBV12-3 or TRBV12-4 and TRBJ2-6; no clear D. The V end was cut by 4 bases, the J end by 4 bases, with 11 bases between. The CDR3 is made up of 15 amino acids.